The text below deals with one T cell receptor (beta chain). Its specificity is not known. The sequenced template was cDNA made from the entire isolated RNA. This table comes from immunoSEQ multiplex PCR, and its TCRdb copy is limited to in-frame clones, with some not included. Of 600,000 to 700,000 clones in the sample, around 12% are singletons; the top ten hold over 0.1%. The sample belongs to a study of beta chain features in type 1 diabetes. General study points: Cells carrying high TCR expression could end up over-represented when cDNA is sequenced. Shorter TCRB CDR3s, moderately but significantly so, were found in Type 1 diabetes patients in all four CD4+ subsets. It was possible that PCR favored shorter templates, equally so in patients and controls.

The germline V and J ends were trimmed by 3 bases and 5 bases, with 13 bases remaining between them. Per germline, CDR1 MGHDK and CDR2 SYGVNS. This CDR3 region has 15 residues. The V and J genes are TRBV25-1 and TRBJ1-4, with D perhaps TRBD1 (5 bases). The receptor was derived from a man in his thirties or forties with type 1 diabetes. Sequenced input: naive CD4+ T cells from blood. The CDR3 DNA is TGTGCCAGCAGTGACTCAACAGGACCGAATGAAAAACTGTTTTTT. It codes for CASSDSTGPNEKLFF.